The sequence of this TCR beta chain was determined in a study of blood T cell repertoires in COVID-19. Methods used by the authors: Amplification of reference gene primers provided the estimated nucleated cell counts. TCRdb keeps only in-frame clones here, not all; method: immunoSEQ multiplex PCR. V and J calls and clone size follow that table, whereas D and trimming were derived from the DNA. In the table there are 250,000 to 400,000 clones, around 85% of which are singletons. Individuals aged about 18 to 89 years were recruited from approximately 22 US areas. V was shortened by 2 bases and J by 4 bases, with 14 bases between the two germline ends. CDR1 is SGHTA and CDR2 is FQGNSA in the germline V gene. The CDR3 is 15 amino acids.

The sample was PBMCs or T cells enriched from blood (not recorded which). The receptor was derived from a woman in her twenties or thirties who had been exposed to COVID-19. The chain links TRBV7-2 to TRBJ2-5; D possibly corresponds to TRBD1 (5 bases). CDR3 in amino acids: CASSLQLRQGETQYF. As DNA, the CDR3 is TGTGCCAGCAGCTTACAATTGCGGCAGGGAGAGACCCAGTACTTC.